This note documents a single T cell receptor beta chain sequence. This entry comes from a study of shared clonotypes between healthy human individuals. The repertoire was sequenced with immunoSEQ multiplex PCR; TCRdb's copy has only in-frame clones and lacks some. The sample has fewer than 1 million clones, 95% to 97% seen once. V lost 2 bases, J lost 3 bases, and 6 bases stayed unmatched. CDR1 is PRHDT and CDR2 is FYEKMQ in the germline V gene (reference sequence). The CDR3 runs 16 residues. CD45RO negativity and positive selection for CCR7 defined naive CD8 cells, a population that excluded terminally differentiated effector memory CD45RA+ cells.

The source is a man in his thirties or forties in good health. The sample taken for sequencing was naive CD8+ T cells sorted from blood. This rearrangement joins TRBV13 to TRBJ2-7; TRBD2 agrees at 11 bases. The CDR3 loop is CASSLWGGTSGYEQYF. The CDR3 DNA follows: TGTGCCAGCAGCTTATGGGGAGGGACTAGCGGCTACGAGCAGTACTTC.